These 10 T cell receptor beta chains originate from one sample sequenced in a study of blood T cell repertoires in COVID-19. Using immunoSEQ multiplex PCR, the repertoire was profiled, and TCRdb retains in-frame clones only, with some absent. The sample gives some 340,000 clones, approximately 90% of which show up once; 3.9% is in the top ten. The sample comprised PBMCs or T cells enriched from blood (not recorded which). The source of these receptors is a woman aged 25-40 years who had been exposed to COVID-19.

This rearrangement joins TRBV27 to TRBJ1-2; the D gene is possibly TRBD1 (6 bases). The ends were cut back, 5 bases at V and 5 bases at J, with 15 bases in the middle. This CDR3 has 14 residues. In germline, CDR1 is MNHEY, CDR2 SMNVEV (reference sequence). In DNA, the CDR3 is TGTGCCAGCAGTCCTCGGGGAGGGGGTTATGGCTACACCTTC. It is translated as CASSPRGGGYGYTF.

This chain uses TRBV2 with TRBJ1-2, with 7 bases fitting TRBD1. Trimming took 10 bases from V and 6 from J; bases not matched to a gene: 8. CDR3 length equals 12 residues. Germline V gene sequence: CDR1 SNHLY, CDR2 FYNNEI. The CDR3 DNA reads as TGTGCCACACTTATAGGGGGCGATGGCTACACCTTC. Its protein product is CATLIGGDGYTF.

This chain connects TRBV2 to TRBJ2-7, with a possible D match to TRBD1 (6 bases). The ends were cut back, 8 bases at V and 6 bases at J, with 14 bases in the middle. Germline CDR1 SNHLY, CDR2 FYNNEI. This CDR3 has 12 amino acids. CDR3 in DNA: TGTGCCAGCTCTCCGCAAGGGGGCGAGCAGTACTTC. As protein: CASSPQGGEQYF.

The genes are TRBV19 and TRBJ1-2, with D unresolved. The ends were cut back, 1 base at V and 7 bases at J, with 13 bases in the middle. The CDR3 sequence is 14 residues long. The germline V gene has CDR1 LNHDA and CDR2 SQIVND (reference sequence). The CDR3: CASSIAGRGGGYTF. The CDR3 DNA follows: TGTGCCAGTAGTATAGCGGGTCGAGGTGGTGGCTACACCTTC.

The chain couples TRBV5-1 to TRBJ1-3; maybe TRBD1 (5 bases). Germline CDR1 reads SGHRS; CDR2 reads YFSETQ. The CDR3 totals 16 residues. V was trimmed by 6 bases and J by 1 base, leaving 17 bases between them. CDR3 protein: CASKEGSLASGNTIYF. The CDR3 DNA is TGCGCCAGCAAGGAGGGGTCCCTCGCGTCTGGAAACACCATATATTTT.

The chain employs TRBV6-5 and TRBJ2-1; 7 nucleotides align to TRBD2. CDR3 length: 13 residues. The trim removed 7 bases at V and 7 bases at J, leaving 7 bases unmatched. In germline, CDR1 is MNHEY, CDR2 SVGAGI. In DNA form, the CDR3 reads TGTGCCAGCACGGGGGGTGGGAAAAATGAGCAGTTCTTC. It specifies CASTGGGKNEQFF.

The chain recombines TRBV6-5 with TRBJ2-3; the match to TRBD2 covers 8 bases. CDR1 and CDR2 (germline): MNHEY, SVGAGI. This CDR3 has 15 amino acids. V shed 8 bases, J shed 3 bases, and the junction held 10 bases outside the gene matches. DNA for the CDR3: TGTGCCAGCTACCCTAGCGGGTCCCTTACAGATACGCAGTATTTT. As protein: CASYPSGSLTDTQYF.

The count of this clone is one. The J gene is TRBJ1-1, the V gene TRBV20-1, with D possibly being TRBD1 (6 bases). The V gene lost 2 bases and the J gene lost 7 bases, with 8 bases spanning the gap. The CDR3 contains 11 residues. In germline, CDR1 is DFQATT, CDR2 SNEGSKA (reference sequence). The CDR3 nucleotides are TGCAGTGCTAGATCACAGGGTGAAGCTTTCTTT. Protein product: CSARSQGEAFF.

In DNA, the CDR3 is TGTGCCAGCAGCTCTCGGGACAGGGGTTTAACCGGGGAGCTGTTTTTT. This sequence encodes CASSSRDRGLTGELFF. The V call is TRBV7-8, the J call TRBJ2-2; 10 bases agree with TRBD1. Unmatched junction bases numbered 7, after V lost 4 bases and J lost 5 bases. The CDR3 has 16 residues. Per germline, CDR1 SGHVS and CDR2 FQNEAQ.

The chain couples TRBV27 to TRBJ2-7; D might be TRBD2 (6 bases). The CDR3 has 16 amino acids. Trimming left V 0 bases short and J 3 bases short, with 15 bases between. The germline V gene encodes CDR1 MNHEY and CDR2 SMNVEV (reference sequence). In DNA, the CDR3 is TGTGCCAGCAGTTTATCGGCGGGGCAGGCTAGCTACGAGCAGTACTTC. Its translation: CASSLSAGQASYEQYF.